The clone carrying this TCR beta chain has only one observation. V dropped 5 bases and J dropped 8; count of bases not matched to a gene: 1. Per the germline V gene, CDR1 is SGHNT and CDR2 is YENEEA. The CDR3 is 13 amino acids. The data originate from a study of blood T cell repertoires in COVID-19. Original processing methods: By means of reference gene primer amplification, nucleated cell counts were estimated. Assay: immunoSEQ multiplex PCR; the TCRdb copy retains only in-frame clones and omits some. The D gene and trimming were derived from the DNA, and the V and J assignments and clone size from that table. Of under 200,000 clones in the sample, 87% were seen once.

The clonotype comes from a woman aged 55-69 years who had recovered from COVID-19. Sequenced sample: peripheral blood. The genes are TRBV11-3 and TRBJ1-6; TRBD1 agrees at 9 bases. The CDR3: CASSRTGDSPLHF. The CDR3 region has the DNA TGTGCCAGCAGCCGGACAGGGGATTCACCCCTCCACTTT.